The sequence of this TCR beta chain was determined in a study of PD-1 blockade in classical Hodgkin lymphoma. Whole-study results and caveats: Nivolumab starters within 1 year of ASCT were excluded. Before treatment, TCR diversity in newly diagnosed patients was reportedly lower than in healthy donors. Why repertoires differed is undefined; disease activity or prior therapy possibly contributed.

As concerns this clone: Its target is unknown.

The germline V gene has CDR1 MNHEY and CDR2 SMNVEV (reference sequence). The germline V and J ends were trimmed by 6 bases and 9 bases, with 15 bases remaining between them. The CDR3 length is 14 residues. The data were produced by immunoSEQ multiplex PCR, yet TCRdb's version contains in-frame clones alone and is incomplete. The data show thousands of clones, nearly 55% seen once. Every single patient, without exception, relapsed after autologous stem cell transplantation, and brentuximab vedotin exposure varied. After thawing, PBMCs were subjected to magnetic negative selection to isolate CD8+ T cells.

The material sequenced was CD8+ T cells from blood, taken at baseline. V is TRBV27 and J is TRBJ1-6; no clear D. This clonotype was obtained from a human donor with classical Hodgkin lymphoma. The DNA for the CDR3 is TGTGCCAGCAGCTCCCTCGGGTCCGGTTCACCCCTCCACTTT. Translated: CASSSLGSGSPLHF.